Presented here are 9 T cell receptor beta chains from one specimen sequenced in a study of T cells in tuberculosis. Clones were read by immunoSEQ multiplex PCR, and TCRdb kept only the in-frame ones, dropping some. The table has about 36,000 clones, over 90% seen once. What was sequenced was PBMCs. The receptors derive from a donor between 10 and 35 years old with latent tuberculosis or without tuberculosis infection.

The chain joins TRBV23-1 to TRBJ2-3; 9 nucleotides line up with TRBD1. TRBV23-1 is classed as an ORF, of uncertain function. The CDR3 runs 16 residues. Germline trimming cut 3 bases from V and 3 bases from J; bases unmatched to any gene: 7. This CDR3 reads CASSQAGQGDTDTQYF. The CDR3 DNA follows: TGCGCCAGCAGTCAGGCGGGACAGGGAGATACAGATACGCAGTATTTT.

The V call is TRBV2, the J call TRBJ1-2, with 9 bases matching TRBD1. Germline V CDR1 and CDR2: SNHLY, FYNNEI. The CDR3 has 16 residues. J lost 5 bases, V lost 4 bases, and 11 bases had no gene match. CDR3 nucleotides: TGTGCCAGCAGTGGAGCTCCGGGACAGGGATTTTATGGCTACACCTTC. Encoded protein: CASSGAPGQGFYGYTF. Based on the CDR3 plus reference TRBV2 and TRBJ1-2, the full variable domain is EPEVTQTPSHQVTQMGQEVILRCVPISNHLYFYWYRQILGQKVEFLVSFYNNEISEKSEIFDDQFSVERPDGSNFTLKIRSTKLEDSAMYFCASSGAPGQGFYGYTFGSGTRLTVV.

The sample holds one count of this clone. This rearrangement joins TRBV5-1 to TRBJ2-7, with unresolved D. Trimming shortened V by 0 bases and J by 0 bases, and 10 bases separated the two germline ends. This CDR3 is built from 15 residues. Looked up from germline, CDR1 is SGHRS and CDR2 is YFSETQ. Here the CDR3 DNA reads TGCGCCAGCAGCTTGGGTCTCGAGCTCTCCTACGAGCAGTACTTC. Encoded protein: CASSLGLELSYEQYF.

The rearrangement uses TRBV29-1 and TRBJ2-7, with D perhaps matching TRBD2 (6 bases). Trimming removed 7 bases from V and 2 bases from J, with 9 bases in between. CDR3 length: 11 residues. Germline CDR1 and CDR2: SQVTM and ANQGSEA. CDR3 DNA: TGCAGCGCGGGGGAAACCTACGAGCAGTACTTC. This translates into CSAGETYEQYF.

V gene TRBV30 combines with J gene TRBJ1-2; D may be TRBD1 (5 bases). Per the germline V gene, CDR1 is GTSNPN and CDR2 is SVGIG (reference sequence). The CDR3 is 13 amino acids. The V gene lost 4 bases and the J gene lost 4 bases, with 13 bases spanning the gap. The DNA for the CDR3 is TGTGCCTGGATATCAAGGGGCGGCTATGGCTACACCTTC. It translates to CAWISRGGYGYTF. Using reference TRBV30 and TRBJ1-2 for the parts outside the CDR3, the full variable domain is SQTIHQWPATLVQPVGSPLSLECTVEGTSNPNLYWYRQAAGRGLQLLFYSVGIGQISSEVPQNLSASRPQDRQFILSSKKLLLSDSGFYLCAWISRGGYGYTFGSGTRLTVV.

J is TRBJ1-3 and V is TRBV18, with D uncertain. The length of the CDR3 is 19 residues. Trimming cost V 3 bases and J 0 bases, with 21 bases left between them. Germline CDR1 reads KGHSH; CDR2 reads LQKENI. CDR3 loop: CASSPTPQQHETSGNTIYF. The CDR3 DNA reads as TGTGCCAGCTCACCTACACCACAACAACACGAAACCTCTGGAAACACCATATATTTT.

This chain uses TRBV4-1 with TRBJ2-2; the D gene is possibly TRBD2 (6 bases). CDR3 length: 14 residues. Germline values: CDR1 MGHRA, CDR2 YSYEKL. Trimming stripped 4 bases from V and 4 bases from J, with 10 bases between. CDR3 nucleotide sequence: TGCGCCAGCAGCCCAGGGAGGTCCACCGGGGAGCTGTTTTTT. This codes for CASSPGRSTGELFF.

Only one count was recorded for this clone. The CDR3 coding sequence is TGTGCCAGCAGTCAGGACACTGAAGCTTTCTTT. It yields the protein CASSQDTEAFF. The chain uses TRBV6-5 and TRBJ1-1; D remains ambiguous. V dropped 5 bases and J dropped 3 bases, with 4 bases sitting between them. CDR3 length: 11 residues. Germline lookup yields CDR1 MNHEY and CDR2 SVGAGI.

This sequence joins TRBV7-7 and TRBJ1-4, with 9 bases identical to TRBD1. The CDR3 has 14 amino acids. CDR1 and CDR2 (germline): SSHAT, FNYEAQ (reference sequence). V trimming: 6 bases; J trimming: 6 bases; junction bases outside the gene matches: 5. The CDR3 nucleotides read TGTGCCAGCAGTCCCGGGACAGGGTATGAAAAACTGTTTTTT. Protein product: CASSPGTGYEKLFF.